The clone carrying this T cell receptor beta chain was seen a few times. What it binds is unknown. The CDR3 consists of 15 residues. Germline V gives CDR1 SGHRS, CDR2 YFSETQ. These data belong to a study of blood T cells in healthy people across ages. Individuals who donated were healthy Caucasians from Russia aged roughly 6 to 100. A second PCR of roughly 6 to 12 cycles used a sample-barcoded 5' primer and a J-beta primer mix. TCRdb recomputed calls from the 5' RACE reads with MiXCR, one row per CDR3 protein. The sample gives roughly 2 million distinct CDR3 sequences, approximately 50% of which show up once; over 2% is in the top ten. Study conclusions and caveats: Possibly, changes in expanded clonotypes were confounded because donor CMV status was unknown.

Source material: blood. The genes are TRBV5-1 and TRBJ2-5, with D perhaps TRBD1 or TRBD2 (5 bases each). TRBJ2-7 explains the end of the DNA better; the J call may be wrong. The source is a middle-aged woman in good health. The CDR3 DNA reads TGCGCCAGCAGCTTGGATGGGGGAGCAGGAAACGAGCAGTACTTC. This gives the protein CASSLDGGAGNEQYF.